This T cell receptor (beta chain) was sequenced during a study of vaccination and CD4 T cells after COVID-19. The CDR3 runs to 17 residues. Germline CDR1 reads MNHEY; CDR2 reads SMNVEV (reference sequence). V shed 4 bases and J 1 base; nucleotides not matched to a gene: 12. Only a few counts were recorded for this clonotype. What it recognizes is unknown. Treatment noted: roughly 10-day PBMC culture with coronavirus spike peptide pools or control peptides (ViraFEST assay). Using peptide pools, antigen-specific T cells were expanded in ViraFEST before TCRs were sequenced. Cultured CD4+ T-cell DNA underwent Oncomine TCR Beta short-read sequencing. TCRdb analysed the PCR reads with MiXCR anew, one entry per CDR3 protein. This repertoire shows 15,000 to 25,000 distinct CDR3 sequences, approximately 38% found once; its top ten account for 13% to 15%. Overall study results and limits: Post-infection sampling omitted early timepoints and covered relatively few convalescent patients.

The chain employs TRBV27 and TRBJ2-7; 8 bases align to TRBD2. The specimen was cultured CD4+ T cells from blood. This receptor was obtained from a human donor with COVID-19. Here the CDR3 reads CASSSVGRGVTSYEQYF. DNA of the CDR3: TGTGCCAGCAGTTCGGTCGGGCGGGGGGTGACTTCCTACGAGCAGTACTTC.